This T cell receptor (beta chain) was identified in a study of vaccination effects on CD4 cells after COVID-19. In the study overall: Researchers obtained post-vaccine samples at a median of 72 days past the second dose.

Profiled with immunoSEQ multiplex PCR; TCRdb holds only in-frame clones, not every one. The repertoire has fewer than 80,000 clones, over 70% of them found once; the top ten carry approximately 1.5%. Study conclusions and caveats: Infection-derived and vaccine-derived clones contracted markedly late after vaccination. Vaccine-induced clones in healthy vaccinees cross-reacted with common cold coronaviruses in only 1 of 255 cases.

V gave up 3 bases and J gave up 5 bases, with 8 bases separating them. The germline V gene has CDR1 KGHSH and CDR2 LQKENI. CDR3 length equals 13 residues. The ViraFEST assay expanded antigen-specific CD4+ T cells with viral peptide pools before sequencing. Culture lasted roughly 9 days before CD4+ T cell isolation. Each participant was given two doses of one vaccine (BNT162b2 or mRNA-1273). Cultivation was performed at approximately 2.1 million PBMC per well with about 9 IU/ml IL-2 and approximately 9.2 ug/ml peptides added. This clone was seen a single time. Its matching antigen is unknown. The sequence was obtained from a human donor who received a COVID-19 vaccine. This chain uses TRBV18 with TRBJ2-1; a possible D gene is TRBD1 (5 bases). Sequenced material: CD4+ T cells from PBMCs cultured with HCoV-229E spike peptides, taken after COVID-19 vaccination. In DNA form, the CDR3 reads TGTGCCAGCTCACCTGACAGCAACAATGAGCAGTTCTTC. Translating gives CASSPDSNNEQFF.